This T cell receptor (beta chain) was captured in a study of T cells in women clearing cervical HPV infection. Whole-study context: Case blood was drawn when the lesion was first found; control blood after infection became undetectable.

Average input was 1200 ng genomic DNA for immunoSEQ TCR beta CDR3 amplification. Some clones are missing from TCRdb's copy, which holds only in-frame ones; the method was immunoSEQ multiplex PCR. The listing contains 13,000 or so clones. MY09/MY11 PCR detected cervical HPV DNA; dot-blot assigned genotypes. A word on this clone: Antigen specificity is unknown. The read finishes 3 residues shy of the CDR3 end, and the germline J gene is used to complete it.

Study-wide points: Repertoire richness, not evenness, was significantly elevated in CIN3+ cases versus controls.

CDR1 is MNHEY and CDR2 is SVGEGT in the germline V gene. The CDR3 consists of 14 residues. With 4 bases clipped from V and 7 bases from J, the junction kept 9 bases outside the gene matches. The TCR originated in a woman between 18 and 75 years old with a cervical HPV16 infection that either progressed to CIN3+ or cleared (not recorded which). Sequencing input: blood buffy coat. This chain connects TRBV6-2 or TRBV6-3 to TRBJ2-5; TRBD1 agrees at 7 bases. The CDR3 DNA, read in part, is TGTGCCAGCAGTTCGGGGACAGACGGGCGGACC. Its protein product is CASSSGTDGRT. The full CDR3 is CASSSGTDGRTQYF.